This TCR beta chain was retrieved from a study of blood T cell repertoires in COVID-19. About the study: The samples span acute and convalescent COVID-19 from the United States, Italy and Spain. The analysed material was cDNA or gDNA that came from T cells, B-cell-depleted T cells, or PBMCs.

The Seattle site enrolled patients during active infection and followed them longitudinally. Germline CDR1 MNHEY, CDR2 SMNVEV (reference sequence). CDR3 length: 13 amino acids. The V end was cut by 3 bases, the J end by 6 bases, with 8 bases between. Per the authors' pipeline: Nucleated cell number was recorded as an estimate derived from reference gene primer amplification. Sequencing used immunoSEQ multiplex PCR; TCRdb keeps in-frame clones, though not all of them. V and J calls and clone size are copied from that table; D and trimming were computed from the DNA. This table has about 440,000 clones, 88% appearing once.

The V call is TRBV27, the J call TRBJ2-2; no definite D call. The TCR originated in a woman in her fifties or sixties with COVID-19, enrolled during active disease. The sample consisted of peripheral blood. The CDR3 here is CASSLEWAGELFF. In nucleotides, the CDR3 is TGTGCCAGCAGTTTGGAGTGGGCCGGGGAGCTGTTTTTT.